This is a list of T cell receptor beta chains from one sample in a study of human T cells and chemical hapten exposure. Each CDR3 protein gets one entry after TCRdb re-called the RACE reads with MiXCR. The sample gives about 250,000 distinct CDR3 sequences, roughly 7.7% of which show up once; more than 0.95% is in the top ten. The sample in question was whole blood, obtained in connection with sensitization to the hapten diphenylcyclopropenone (DPC). The receptors here all came from a man aged 18 to 30 with alopecia areata. Some clones in this sample may be carry-over from other donors' samples. The CDR3 runs from the conserved cysteine through the conserved F or W. Fields, in order: J gene, D gene, clone size, V gene, CDR3 DNA, CDR3 protein. The D gene is left open where the match is weak. Not every row has a clone size; where given, it reads once, few, many or a size class.

J: TRBJ2-7
D: TRBD1
size: few
V: TRBV10-3
DNA: TGTGCCATCAGTGACTTTACAGGGGTTGCGATCTACGAGCAGTACTTC
CDR3: CAISDFTGVAIYEQYF

J: TRBJ1-1
D: TRBD1
size: NA
V: TRBV6-2/TRBV6-3
DNA: TGTGCCAGCAGTACCCGGACAGGGGGATATGAAGCTTTCTTT
CDR3: CASSTRTGGYEAFF

J: TRBJ1-5
D: NA
size: few
V: TRBV29-1
DNA: TGCAGCGTTGAACCGCGGACGGTGGATAGCAATCAGCCCCAGCATTTT
CDR3: CSVEPRTVDSNQPQHF

J: TRBJ1-1
D: NA
size: NA
V: TRBV12-3/TRBV12-4
DNA: TGTGCCAGCAGTCTCGACAGGTGGGGCACTGAAGCTTTCTTT
CDR3: CASSLDRWGTEAFF

J: TRBJ2-5
D: NA
size: many
V: TRBV20-1
DNA: TGCAGTGCTAAACGGACACGTCGAAGGGAGACCCAGTACTTC
CDR3: CSAKRTRRRETQYF

J: TRBJ2-3
D: TRBD2
size: few
V: TRBV27
DNA: TGTGCCAGCAGTTCGCTTATAGCGGGGGACACAGATACGCAGTATTTT
CDR3: CASSSLIAGDTDTQYF

J: TRBJ1-2
D: NA
size: many
V: TRBV9
DNA: TGTGCCAGCAGCGTAGGGACGGAATATGGCTACACCTTC
CDR3: CASSVGTEYGYTF

J: TRBJ1-2
D: TRBD1
size: many
V: TRBV24-1
DNA: TGTGCCACCAGCGCACTCCCGGGACAGGGTAATGGCTACACCTTC
CDR3: CATSALPGQGNGYTF

J: TRBJ2-1
D: TRBD1
size: many
V: TRBV6-2/TRBV6-3
DNA: TGTGCCAGCAGTAACAGGGGTCCTGAGCAGTTCTTC
CDR3: CASSNRGPEQFF

J: TRBJ2-5
D: TRBD1
size: NA
V: TRBV20-1
DNA: TGCAGCGGAACAGGGGGCGGAGAGACCCAGTACTTC
CDR3: CSGTGGGETQYF

J: TRBJ2-2
D: TRBD1
size: many
V: TRBV11-2
DNA: TGTGCCAGCAGCTTTACTGTAGACAGGGCTGGAACCGGGGAGCTGTTTTTT
CDR3: CASSFTVDRAGTGELFF

J: TRBJ1-1
D: NA
size: NA
V: TRBV29-1
DNA: TGCAGCAACGGGGGGGACACTGAAGCTTTCTTT
CDR3: CSNGGDTEAFF

J: TRBJ2-1
D: TRBD1
size: NA
V: TRBV5-1
DNA: TGCGCCAGCAGCAAACCGGGACAGAGCTCCTACAATGAGCAGTTCTTC
CDR3: CASSKPGQSSYNEQFF

J: TRBJ1-2
D: TRBD1
size: few
V: TRBV4-2
DNA: TGTGCCAGCAGCCGGGCGGATAAGGACAGGGCCTATGGCTACACCTTC
CDR3: CASSRADKDRAYGYTF

J: TRBJ2-7
D: NA
size: many
V: TRBV6-2/TRBV6-3
DNA: TGTGCCAGCAGTTCCGAAGGCTACGAGCAGTACTTC
CDR3: CASSSEGYEQYF